The 3 T cell receptor beta chains listed next were all sequenced from one sample in a study of cytomegalovirus exposure and HLA in healthy donors. Sequencing was performed with immunoSEQ multiplex PCR; in TCRdb, only in-frame clones are kept and a portion is missing. The sample lists approximately 150,000 clones, about 87% occurring once. The specimen sequenced was PBMCs. These receptors originate from a man between 18 and 35 years old in good health and CMV-seropositive.

This chain links TRBV6-5 with TRBJ2-2; no clear D. V was clipped by 0 bases and J by 5 bases, with 10 bases between them. From germline, CDR1 is MNHEY and CDR2 SVGAGI. This CDR3 has 15 residues. CDR3: CASSYSEMRTGELFF. Here the CDR3 DNA reads TGTGCCAGCAGTTACTCAGAGATGCGGACCGGGGAGCTGTTTTTT.

This chain's CDR3 is CASSIGGPKGAFF. The CDR3 DNA follows: TGTGCCAGTAGTATCGGGGGGCCGAAGGGAGCTTTCTTT. The chain has TRBV19 and TRBJ1-1; possibly TRBD1 for D (6 bases). This CDR3 has 13 amino acids. Trimming stripped 3 bases from V and 10 bases from J, with 15 bases between. Germline V gene lookup returns CDR1 LNHDA and CDR2 SQIVND (reference sequence).

CDR3 residues: CASSAPGLSETQYF. The CDR3 region has the DNA TGTGCCAGCAGCGCTCCGGGACTTAGTGAGACCCAGTACTTC. The genes are TRBV9 and TRBJ2-5, with a possible D match to TRBD2 (6 bases). CDR1 is SGDLS and CDR2 is YYNGEE in the germline V gene. V lost 3 bases to trimming and J lost 5 bases, with 14 bases between them. This CDR3 is 14 amino acids long.